This T cell receptor (beta chain) comes out of a study of T cell responses to AZD1222 COVID-19 vaccine. V was shortened by 4 bases and J by 3 bases, with 6 bases between the two germline ends. Germline CDR1 and CDR2: ENHRY and SYGVKD. This CDR3 contains 12 residues. Some clones are missing from TCRdb's copy, which holds only in-frame ones; the method was immunoSEQ multiplex PCR. The table shows around 95,000 clones, with approximately 89% occurring only once. The origin of this receptor is an adult in good health. The specimen was peripheral blood, collected on day 0 of MenACWY control vaccination. This chain uses TRBV10-3 with TRBJ2-5; the D is unclear. Written as DNA, the CDR3 is TGTGCCATCAGTGGACGAGAAGAGACCCAGTACTTC. It specifies CAISGREETQYF.